This TCR beta chain appears in the sequencing data of a study of T cells in localized non-small cell lung cancer. A word on this clone: Its specificity is unknown.

The authors took atypia-free adjacent lung at least 2 cm from the tumor margin. This CDR3 region has 14 residues. The V end was cut by 6 bases, the J end by 0 bases, with 12 bases between. Germline V gives CDR1 LNHDA, CDR2 SQIVND (reference sequence). Here immunoSEQ multiplex PCR was the method, and the copy in TCRdb shows in-frame clones only, minus some. Of roughly 1,100 clones in the sample, around 23% were seen once. Notes on the study in general: Those with higher blood T cell density had longer overall survival. Median approximately 58 top-100 tumor clones were shared with paired adjacent lung.

Source: normal lung tissue next to the tumor, taken before any cancer treatment. The chain carries TRBV19 and TRBJ2-7; D is ambiguous. The TCR sequence derives from a male donor at least 60 years old with stage I lung adenocarcinoma. CDR3 bases: TGTGCCAGTAGAACAAGCGACAACTCCTACGAGCAGTACTTC. Translation: CASRTSDNSYEQYF.